Following are 26 T cell receptor beta chains from one sample sequenced in a study of CD8+CD57+ T cells in acquired aplastic anemia. Genomic DNA constituted the template upon which TCR beta VDJ and CDR3 profiling was performed. MiXCR, applied by TCRdb to the reads, yields one record per CDR3 protein. The table lists tens of thousands of distinct CDR3 sequences, almost 55% of them singletons. The sequenced sample consisted of sorted CD4+, CD8+, or CD8+CD57+ T cells (not recorded which) from PBMCs. The receptors were gathered from a human donor in good health, serving as a control.

The chain couples TRBV29-1 to TRBJ2-1; D perhaps matches TRBD2 (7 bases). Judging by the DNA end, TRBJ2-7 fits better; the J call may be wrong. Germline V gene lookup returns CDR1 SQVTM and CDR2 ANQGSEA. The CDR3 runs to 15 residues. The CDR3 sequence: CSVEWGGKTYNEQYF. The CDR3 DNA reads as TGCAGCGTTGAATGGGGGGGCAAAACCTACAATGAGCAGTACTTC.

This clonotype was recorded many times. The chain carries TRBV7-9 and TRBJ2-3; maybe TRBD1 (6 bases). The CDR3 has 15 residues. V lost 2 bases and J lost 2, with 11 bases in between. Germline CDR1 and CDR2: SEHNR and FQNEAQ (reference sequence). The CDR3 coding sequence is TGTGCCAGCAGCTTATGGCAGGGGTACACAGATACGCAGTATTTT. Its translation is CASSLWQGYTDTQYF.

In this sample, this clonotype turned up a few times. A read error may explain this, as a much larger clone is one base away. This chain uses TRBV7-2 with TRBJ1-5, with D possibly TRBD1 on 5 matching bases. CDR3 size: 13 residues. The germline gives CDR1 SGHTA, CDR2 FQGNSA. The V gene lost 8 bases and the J gene lost 4 bases, with 12 bases spanning the gap. Here the CDR3 reads CASGSGRNQPQHF. The CDR3 nucleotides are TGTGCCAGCGGCTCGGGGCGGAATCAGCCCCAGCATTTT.

The chain has TRBV20-1 and TRBJ2-3; D may match TRBD1 or TRBD2 (5 bases each). The CDR3 has 15 residues. Between the trimmed V and J ends, which lost 5 bases and 0 bases, there was a span of 15 bases. CDR1 is DFQATT, CDR2 SNEGSKA, per germline (reference sequence). The CDR3 protein is CSAGAHSGSTDTQYF. The CDR3 DNA follows: TGCAGTGCTGGGGCCCACTCGGGGAGCACAGATACGCAGTATTTT.

The V gene is TRBV7-2, the J gene TRBJ2-5; D gene uncertain. V was trimmed by 7 bases and J by 1 base, leaving 10 bases between them. The CDR3 has 13 amino acids. CDR1 is SGHTA, CDR2 FQGNSA, per germline. The CDR3, as DNA: TGTGCCAGCAACTTGGGATTCCAAGAGACCCAGTACTTC. Amino acid sequence: CASNLGFQETQYF.

In its sample, this clonotype was seen many times. This sequence joins TRBV5-6 and TRBJ2-7, with 10 bases that match TRBD1. Germline V CDR1 and CDR2: SGHDT, YYEEEE. Unmatched junction bases numbered 5, after V lost 4 bases and J lost 4 bases. The CDR3 sequence is 14 residues long. The CDR3, as DNA: TGTGCCAGCAGCCGATCGGGACAGGGGTACGAGCAGTACTTC. Residues: CASSRSGQGYEQYF.

This chain joins TRBV6-1 and TRBJ1-5; D uncertain. V lost 5 bases to trimming and J lost 2 bases, with 10 bases between them. Germline V lookup: CDR1 MNHNS, CDR2 SASEGT. The CDR3 loop spans 14 amino acids. CDR3 sequence: CASSPGPGNQPQHF. The CDR3 region has the DNA TGTGCCAGCAGTCCCGGACCGGGCAATCAGCCCCAGCATTTT.

This clonotype was counted only a few times. The gene calls are TRBV10-3 and TRBJ2-7; TRBD1 agrees at 7 bases. This CDR3 has 13 amino acids. With 10 bases clipped from V and 2 bases from J, the junction kept 8 bases outside the gene matches. CDR1 and CDR2 from the germline V gene are ENHRY and SYGVKD. The CDR3 sequence is CATSKQGPYEQYF. CDR3 coding DNA: TGTGCCACGAGTAAACAGGGGCCCTACGAGCAGTACTTC.

This clonotype is a singleton in its sample. This chain's CDR3 is CATSVDRGQAEQFF. The CDR3 DNA follows: TGTGCCACCAGTGTCGACAGGGGGCAGGCTGAGCAGTTCTTC. The chain employs TRBV24-1 and TRBJ2-1, with 10 bases matching TRBD1. The CDR3 is 14 residues long. Germline values: CDR1 KGHDR, CDR2 SFDVKD. The V and J ends lost 5 bases and 9 bases, in that order; junction bases with no gene match: 6.

This clonotype was recorded at least ten times. The V and J genes are TRBV19 and TRBJ1-5; possible D gene TRBD1, 6 bases. The CDR3 spans 18 residues. Trimming took off 9 bases at V and 5 bases at J, with 29 bases between the two ends. Looked up from germline, CDR1 is LNHDA and CDR2 is SQIVND (reference sequence). The CDR3 nucleotides read TGTGCCAGCCTGCCGACTAGGGGGGATCTCTCTCCGGATCAGCCCCAGCATTTT. This translates into CASLPTRGDLSPDQPQHF.

This clonotype was counted many times. The CDR3 protein is CASSLWATNTEAFF. The CDR3 DNA sequence: TGTGCCAGCAGCCTTTGGGCCACGAACACTGAAGCTTTCTTT. The chain joins TRBV11-2 to TRBJ1-1; no reliable D call. The CDR3 is 14 residues long. Trimming pared 5 bases from V and 1 base from J, leaving 11 bases between. From germline, CDR1 is SGHAT and CDR2 FQNNGV.

The chain carries TRBV19 and TRBJ2-3; D not certain. The CDR3 length is 13 residues. V was pared by 1 base and J by 4 bases, with 6 bases between. The germline V gene encodes CDR1 LNHDA and CDR2 SQIVND (reference sequence). CDR3 in DNA: TGTGCCAGTAGTATAGTAGGCCCAGATACGCAGTATTTT. This gives the protein CASSIVGPDTQYF.

There are many counts of this clonotype. The gene calls are TRBV11-2 and TRBJ2-7; D is perhaps TRBD2 (7 bases). Germline CDR1 and CDR2: SGHAT and FQNNGV. V dropped 2 bases and J dropped 2 bases, with 25 bases sitting between them. The CDR3 consists of 19 residues. The CDR3 spells CASSLHPRVGGPETYEQYF. CDR3 nucleotides: TGTGCCAGCAGCTTACATCCCCGAGTGGGGGGGCCCGAAACCTACGAGCAGTACTTC.

The gene calls are TRBV29-1 and TRBJ1-2; a possible D gene is TRBD1 (5 bases). The CDR3 covers 14 residues. CDR1 SQVTM and CDR2 ANQGSEA come from the germline V gene. V gave up 6 bases and J gave up 5 bases, with 19 bases separating them. CDR3 amino acids: CSVDSGTANYGYTF. In DNA form, the CDR3 reads TGCAGCGTCGACTCCGGGACCGCGAATTATGGCTACACCTTC. The whole variable domain, filled in from reference TRBV29-1 and TRBJ1-2, reads SAVISQKPSRDICQRGTSLTIQCQVDSQVTMMFWYRQQPGQSLTLIATANQGSEATYESGFVIDKFPISRPNLTFSTLTVSNMSPEDSSIYLCSVDSGTANYGYTFGSGTRLTVV.

There are many counts of this clonotype. J is TRBJ1-4 and V is TRBV27; D call uncertain. V shed 6 bases and J shed 4 bases, with 12 bases lying between them. The germline CDR1 and CDR2 sequences are MNHEY and SMNVEV (reference sequence). The length of the CDR3 is 14 residues. DNA of the CDR3: TGTGCCAGCAGCCCCGGGAGGGATAATGAAAAACTGTTTTTT. It is translated as CASSPGRDNEKLFF.

The J gene is TRBJ2-1, the V gene TRBV29-1; 10 bases map to TRBD1. CDR3 size: 12 residues. Germline-derived CDR1 and CDR2 are SQVTM and ANQGSEA. The V segment lost 6 bases and the J segment 6 bases; nucleotides outside the gene matches: 2. The CDR3 DNA reads TGCAGCGTAGACAGGGGGCGCAATGAGCAGTTCTTC. Protein product: CSVDRGRNEQFF.

This clonotype appeared many times. The chain combines TRBV7-9 with TRBJ1-4, with TRBD1 matching over 7 bases. The CDR3 sequence is 14 residues long. V lost 2 bases to trimming and J lost 8 bases; unmatched junction nucleotides: 5. Per germline, CDR1 SEHNR and CDR2 FQNEAQ (reference sequence). The CDR3 reads CASSLYRGGEKLFF. CDR3 sequence (DNA): TGTGCCAGCAGCTTATACAGGGGAGGCGAAAAACTGTTTTTT.

This clonotype has only a few counts. In DNA form, the CDR3 reads TGCAGCGTTTTGGGGGCAGGAGCTTTCTTT. The encoded protein is CSVLGAGAFF. The gene calls are TRBV29-1 and TRBJ1-1; a possible D gene is TRBD1 (6 bases). Germline V gene data show CDR1 as SQVTM and CDR2 as ANQGSEA. V was cut by 5 bases and J by 10 bases, with 11 bases left in between. The CDR3 has 10 residues. The full variable domain, completed using reference TRBV29-1 and TRBJ1-1, is SAVISQKPSRDICQRGTSLTIQCQVDSQVTMMFWYRQQPGQSLTLIATANQGSEATYESGFVIDKFPISRPNLTFSTLTVSNMSPEDSSIYLCSVLGAGAFFGQGTRLTVV.

This clonotype was seen many times. This sequence joins TRBV19 and TRBJ2-7, with TRBD2 identical over 12 bases. CDR3 length: 16 residues. J was trimmed by 2 bases and V by 5 bases; bases with no gene match: 7. Germline values: CDR1 LNHDA, CDR2 SQIVND (reference sequence). CDR3 DNA sequence: TGTGCCAGTAGTGTTGGACTAGCGGGAAAGACCTACGAGCAGTACTTC. Translated: CASSVGLAGKTYEQYF.

At least ten counts were recorded for this clonotype. The chain links TRBV4-1 to TRBJ2-7; 8 bases agree with TRBD1. V trimming: 1 base; J trimming: 3 bases; junction bases outside the gene matches: 2. The CDR3 contains 14 residues. Germline V CDR1 and CDR2: MGHRA, YSYEKL. CDR3 loop: CASSQGTGYYEQYF. DNA for the CDR3: TGCGCCAGCAGCCAAGGGACAGGGTACTACGAGCAGTACTTC.

The V and J genes are TRBV19 and TRBJ1-6; TRBD1 agrees at 7 bases. The CDR3 spans 18 residues. J gave up 8 bases and V 4 bases, and 17 bases lay outside the gene matches. Germline V gives CDR1 LNHDA, CDR2 SQIVND (reference sequence). The CDR3 reads CASSTVEGATGPDSPLHF. The CDR3 nucleotides read TGTGCCAGTAGTACAGTGGAGGGGGCGACAGGGCCGGATTCACCCCTCCACTTT.

This chain joins TRBV5-5 and TRBJ2-7, with 8 positions matching TRBD2. The CDR3 covers 14 residues. Trimming cost V 0 bases and J 6 bases; bases outside gene matches: 5. Germline lookup yields CDR1 SGHKS and CDR2 YYEKEE (reference sequence). The CDR3 coding sequence is TGTGCCAGCAGCTTGGGGACTAGCCCAAGCGAGCAGTACTTC. As protein: CASSLGTSPSEQYF.

This chain joins TRBV7-6 and TRBJ2-2; 8 nucleotides align to TRBD1. The trim removed 8 bases at V and 1 base at J, leaving 3 bases unmatched. The CDR3 loop spans 14 amino acids. The germline V gene has CDR1 SGHVS and CDR2 FNYEAQ. The CDR3 spells CASRQGQNTGELFF. In DNA form, the CDR3 reads TGTGCCAGCCGACAGGGGCAGAACACCGGGGAGCTGTTTTTT.

This clonotype was counted between two and nine times. CDR3 in DNA: TGTGCCAGCAGCCAAACCCCCGGGACAAGGTACTACGAGCAGTACTTC. Amino acid sequence: CASSQTPGTRYYEQYF. This rearrangement joins TRBV11-1 to TRBJ2-7, with a possible D match to TRBD1 (6 bases). CDR3 size: 16 residues. Trimming left V 5 bases short and J 3 bases short, with 20 bases between. Germline V gene data show CDR1 as SGHAT and CDR2 as FQDESV (reference sequence).

Only a few counts were recorded for this clonotype. The chain recombines TRBV7-8 with TRBJ1-1; no clear D gene. Trimming removed 6 bases from V and 7 bases from J, with 9 bases in between. The CDR3 consists of 11 residues. The V gene's germline CDR1 is SGHVS and CDR2 FQNEAQ. CDR3 sequence: CASRLGVEAFF. CDR3 sequence (DNA): TGTGCCAGCAGGTTGGGAGTTGAAGCTTTCTTT.

As to this clonotype: The conserved phenylalanine or tryptophan normally closing the CDR3 is absent here, so this likely arose from a read error. The chain uses TRBV19 and TRBJ1-1, with D maybe TRBD1 (5 bases). The CDR3 is 11 amino acids. CDR1 and CDR2 (germline): LNHDA, SQIVND (reference sequence). Deletions cut 5 bases from V and 10 bases from J, with 11 bases between. CDR3 coding DNA: TGTGCCAGTAGTGTATGGGGGGGAGCTTTCGTT. Its translation is CASSVWGGAFV.